This TCR beta chain was profiled in a study of technical replicates of blood from several donors. Sequencing used immunoSEQ multiplex PCR; TCRdb keeps in-frame clones, though not all of them. The sample includes roughly 80,000 clones, around 90% of them seen just once. Trimming cost V 4 bases and J 4 bases; bases outside gene matches: 6. The CDR3 has 14 amino acids. Germline loops: CDR1 SGHTS, CDR2 YDEGEE. The chain employs TRBV5-8 and TRBJ1-2, with 8 bases lining up with TRBD1. The sequence came from a human donor in good health. Sequencing was done on a sample of T cells isolated from PBMCs. CDR3 region: CASSPEDRAYGYTF. The CDR3 DNA follows: TGTGCCAGCAGCCCTGAGGACAGGGCCTATGGCTACACCTTC.